This T cell receptor (beta chain) was obtained from a study of Graves' ophthalmopathy and Graves' hyperthyroidism. As concerns this clonotype: The junction does not match germline at one end; this may be a read error.

CDR3 length: 13 residues. Germline-derived CDR1 and CDR2 are SQVTM and ANQGSEA. The TCR beta CDR3 regions underwent amplification from RNA transcripts. An opening RT-PCR round employed HTBI primers and preceded a second-round multiplex PCR. TCRdb re-analysed the multiplex PCR reads in MiXCR, keeping a single row per CDR3 protein. Of about 700,000 distinct CDR3 sequences in the sample, about 44% were seen once. V and J are TRBV29-1 and TRBJ2-2; TRBD2 is a possible D gene (6 bases). The source is an adult man with Graves' ophthalmopathy. The sample taken for sequencing was peripheral blood. The CDR3 loop is CSVVEVDTGGLFF. The CDR3 region has the DNA TGCAGCGTTGTCGAGGTAGACACCGGGGGGCTGTTTTTT.